This TCR beta chain is from a study of blood T cell repertoires in COVID-19. Sequencing used immunoSEQ multiplex PCR; TCRdb keeps in-frame clones, though not all of them. The sample contains around 170,000 clones, 88% of which appear only once. CDR1 and CDR2 from the germline V gene are MNHEY and SMNVEV (reference sequence). Trimming removed 3 bases at V and 6 bases at J, with 12 bases between. The CDR3 has 15 amino acids. This clone was counted a few times. Sequencing input: PBMCs or T cells enriched from blood (not recorded which). This chain joins TRBV27 and TRBJ1-6, with TRBD1 as a possible D gene (6 bases). The TCR comes from a woman younger than 35 who had recovered from COVID-19. CDR3 region: CASSFGGQANSPLHF. The CDR3 DNA is TGTGCCAGCAGTTTTGGGGGCCAGGCTAATTCACCCCTCCACTTT.